The TCR beta chain described here comes from a study of blood T cell repertoires in COVID-19. Turning to the study itself: The United States, Italy and Spain supplied acute and convalescent COVID-19 samples. Nucleic acid was either cDNA or gDNA, and it came from T cells, B-cell-depleted T cells, or PBMCs.

This CDR3 spans 14 amino acids. The V and J ends lost 3 bases and 9 bases, in that order; junction bases with no gene match: 5. In germline, CDR1 is MNHNY, CDR2 SVGAGI (reference sequence). Study processing details: Amplification of reference gene primers was used by the study to estimate nucleated cell counts. Here immunoSEQ multiplex PCR was the method, and the copy in TCRdb shows in-frame clones only, minus some. That table furnishes V, J and clone size, whereas the DNA furnished D and trimming. Altogether some 210,000 clones are present, 80% to 95% being singletons, with the ten largest covering about 0.8%. It was during active infection that Seattle patients were enrolled and then longitudinally followed.

The sequence was collected from a man in his 60s with COVID-19, enrolled during active disease. The chain combines TRBV6-6 with TRBJ1-6; 7 positions agree with TRBD1. What was sequenced was peripheral blood. In nucleotides, the CDR3 is TGTGCCAGCAGTTATACAGGGGAAGGTTCACCCCTCCACTTT. Translation: CASSYTGEGSPLHF.